This entry lists 15 T cell receptor beta chains sequenced from one sample in a study of blood T cell repertoires in COVID-19. Only in-frame clones appear in the TCRdb table, and some are missing; sequencing was by immunoSEQ multiplex PCR. The sample has approximately 140,000 clones; 84% are singletons. The source material was PBMCs or T cells enriched from blood (not recorded which). The source of these receptors is a woman aged 45-60 years who had been exposed to COVID-19.

The V gene is TRBV29-1, the J gene TRBJ2-1; TRBD2 might be the D (5 bases). V lost 2 bases to trimming and J lost 6 bases, with 14 bases between them. The CDR3 has 14 amino acids. CDR1 is SQVTM, CDR2 ANQGSEA, per germline. CDR3 DNA sequence: TGCAGCGTTGAACCTCGGAGGACGGGCAATGAGCAGTTCTTC. Residues: CSVEPRRTGNEQFF.

This clone has just a few counts. CDR3 sequence reads: CASSTSYNEQFF. CDR3 in DNA: TGTGCCAGCAGTACTAGTTACAATGAGCAGTTCTTC. The gene calls are TRBV6-5 and TRBJ2-1, with D perhaps TRBD2 (5 bases). The CDR3 is 12 amino acids. Germline-derived CDR1 and CDR2 are MNHEY and SVGAGI. V lost 5 bases and J 4 bases, leaving 6 bases between the germline ends.

DNA of the CDR3: TGCGCCAGCAGCGATACAGGGCTGGGTGGAAATGGCTACACCTTC. Its protein is CASSDTGLGGNGYTF. This chain links TRBV5-1 with TRBJ1-2; a weak D match, TRBD1 (6 bases). Germline-derived CDR1 and CDR2 are SGHRS and YFSETQ. The V end lost 4 bases, the J end lost 6 bases, and 19 bases lay between the germline ends. This CDR3 region has 15 residues. Full variable domain (missing parts from reference TRBV5-1 and TRBJ1-2): KAGVTQTPRYLIKTRGQQVTLSCSPISGHRSVSWYQQTPGQGLQFLFEYFSETQRNKGNFPGRFSGRQFSNSRSEMNVSTLELGDSALYLCASSDTGLGGNGYTFGSGTRLTVV.

The table lists this clone with a count of one. Here the CDR3 DNA reads TGTGCCAGCAGCTCCGCTAGCGGGGGGGCGGTAGATACGCAGTATTTT. Translation gives CASSSASGGAVDTQYF. The rearrangement links TRBV7-6 to TRBJ2-3, with 12 bases lining up with TRBD2. Germline V gives CDR1 SGHVS, CDR2 FNYEAQ. CDR3 length equals 16 residues. Unmatched junction bases numbered 7, after V lost 4 bases and J lost 5 bases.

J is TRBJ1-2 and V is TRBV3-1 (or the pseudogene TRBV3-2); D may be TRBD1 (5 bases). Trimming left V 4 bases short and J 8 bases short, with 17 bases between. Germline loops: CDR1 LGHDT, CDR2 YNNKEL (reference sequence). CDR3 length: 14 amino acids. The CDR3, as DNA: TGTGCCAGCAGCCTCACAGGCCCGGCTTCCGGCTACACCTTC. This gives the protein CASSLTGPASGYTF.

The rearrangement joins TRBV6-5 to TRBJ1-6, with D possibly matching TRBD1 (6 bases). Germline values: CDR1 MNHEY, CDR2 SVGAGI. The V and J ends lost 5 bases and 11 bases respectively, with 19 bases between them. The CDR3 totals 15 residues. The CDR3 here is CASSPRGGNFAPLHF. In DNA form, the CDR3 reads TGTGCCAGCAGTCCACGAGGGGGAAATTTCGCACCCCTCCACTTT.

This chain joins TRBV19 and TRBJ2-5, with TRBD2 as a possible D gene (7 bases). V dropped 3 bases and J dropped 2 bases, with 19 bases sitting between them. CDR1 and CDR2 (germline): LNHDA, SQIVND (reference sequence). CDR3 size: 17 residues. Here the CDR3 reads CASSILGGAPYQETQYF. The CDR3 DNA reads TGTGCCAGTAGTATTCTTGGGGGGGCCCCGTATCAAGAGACCCAGTACTTC. The variable domain in full, with the rest retrieved from reference TRBV19 and TRBJ2-5, is DGGITQSPKYLFRKEGQNVTLSCEQNLNHDAMYWYRQDPGQGLRLIYYSQIVNDFQKGDIAEGYSVSREKKESFPLTVTSAQKNPTAFYLCASSILGGAPYQETQYFGPGTRLLVL.

The gene calls are TRBV7-2 and TRBJ2-1; TRBD1 agrees at 7 bases. CDR3 size: 16 residues. V lost 0 bases and J lost 8; bases outside the gene matches: 10. CDR1 SGHTA and CDR2 FQGNSA come from the germline V gene. CDR3 protein: CASSLADRAAIYEQFF. CDR3 DNA: TGTGCCAGCAGCTTAGCCGACAGGGCCGCTATCTATGAGCAGTTCTTC.

The chain uses TRBV19 and TRBJ1-2; D might be TRBD1 (5 bases). CDR3 length: 10 amino acids. Germline V gene sequence: CDR1 LNHDA, CDR2 SQIVND (reference sequence). The V end lost 11 bases, the J end lost 6 bases, and 10 bases lay between the germline ends. This CDR3 reads CAAGVNGYTF. For the CDR3, the DNA is TGTGCCGCGGGGGTAAATGGCTACACCTTC.

In its sample, this clone was seen a few times. The J gene is TRBJ2-4, the V gene TRBV6-5, with TRBD1 matching over 9 bases. CDR1 is MNHEY, CDR2 SVGAGI, per germline. The CDR3 consists of 15 residues. The J segment lost 9 bases and the V segment lost 2 bases, leaving 8 bases of the junction unmatched. CDR3 in amino acids: CASSYRRDRDGIQYF. CDR3 nucleotide sequence: TGTGCCAGCAGTTACCGTAGGGACAGGGACGGCATTCAGTACTTC.

The V and J genes are TRBV6-2 or TRBV6-3 and TRBJ2-3, with 10 bases identical to TRBD2. The CDR3 runs 18 residues. Losses at the gene ends were 2 bases for V and 0 bases for J; bases not matched to a gene: 8. Germline V gives CDR1 MNHEY, CDR2 SVGEGT. As DNA, the CDR3 is TGTGCCAGCAGTTACACTAGCGGGGAGTTCCCTAGCACAGATACGCAGTATTTT. As protein: CASSYTSGEFPSTDTQYF.

J is TRBJ1-2 and V is TRBV18; D unclear. This CDR3 is 14 amino acids long. The germline gives CDR1 KGHSH, CDR2 LQKENI. V gave up 0 bases and J gave up 7 bases, with 12 bases separating them. The CDR3 loop reads CASSPPAQKSGYTF. The CDR3 DNA sequence: TGTGCCAGCTCACCACCGGCACAGAAGAGTGGCTACACCTTC.

This chain links TRBV7-2 with TRBJ2-7; maybe TRBD2 (6 bases). This CDR3 is 14 amino acids long. Germline CDR1 reads SGHTA; CDR2 reads FQGNSA. V shed 5 bases and J shed 1 base, with 12 bases lying between them. CDR3 nucleotide sequence: TGTGCCAGCAGCCCAATGCGGGGTTCCTACGAGCAGTACTTC. Encoded protein: CASSPMRGSYEQYF.

This clone has just a few counts. The rearrangement links TRBV7-2 to TRBJ1-3; D ambiguous. Trimming took 1 base from V and 4 from J, leaving 5 bases between them. CDR3 length equals 13 residues. The germline V gene encodes CDR1 SGHTA and CDR2 FQGNSA. CDR3: CASSLGQGNTIYF. For the CDR3, the DNA is TGTGCCAGCAGCTTAGGTCAGGGAAACACCATATATTTT. Looking up the rest from reference TRBV7-2 and TRBJ1-3 gives the full variable domain: GAGVSQSPSNKVTEKGKDVELRCDPISGHTALYWYRQSLGQGLEFLIYFQGNSAPDKSGLPSDRFSAERTGGSVSTLTIQRTQQEDSAVYLCASSLGQGNTIYFGEGSWLTVV.

The chain employs TRBV7-8 and TRBJ1-2, with TRBD1 matching 11 bases. The CDR3 runs 14 residues. J was trimmed by 4 bases and V by 5 bases; bases with no gene match: 3. Germline CDR1 reads SGHVS; CDR2 reads FQNEAQ. CDR3 residues: CASSRTGGPYGYTF. CDR3 bases: TGTGCCAGCAGCCGGACAGGGGGCCCCTATGGCTACACCTTC.